The text below deals with one T cell receptor (beta chain). The data are from a study of T cell changes during pregnancy in multiple sclerosis. Some clones are missing from TCRdb's copy, which holds only in-frame ones; the method was immunoSEQ multiplex PCR. In the table there are tens of thousands of clones, around nine tenths of which are singletons. This CDR3 contains 14 residues. Per the germline V gene, CDR1 is SEHNR and CDR2 is FQNEAQ (reference sequence). The V segment lost 5 bases and the J segment 6 bases; nucleotides outside the gene matches: 4. V is TRBV7-9 and J is TRBJ2-4; 10 bases align to TRBD1. The TCR sequence derives from a female donor with multiple sclerosis, enrolled in a pregnancy study. The sequenced sample was CD4+ T cells from peripheral blood mononuclear cells, obtained in the second trimester of pregnancy. CDR3 amino acids: CASSLRDRGNIQYF. CDR3 DNA sequence: TGTGCCAGCAGCCTCCGGGACAGGGGAAACATTCAGTACTTC.